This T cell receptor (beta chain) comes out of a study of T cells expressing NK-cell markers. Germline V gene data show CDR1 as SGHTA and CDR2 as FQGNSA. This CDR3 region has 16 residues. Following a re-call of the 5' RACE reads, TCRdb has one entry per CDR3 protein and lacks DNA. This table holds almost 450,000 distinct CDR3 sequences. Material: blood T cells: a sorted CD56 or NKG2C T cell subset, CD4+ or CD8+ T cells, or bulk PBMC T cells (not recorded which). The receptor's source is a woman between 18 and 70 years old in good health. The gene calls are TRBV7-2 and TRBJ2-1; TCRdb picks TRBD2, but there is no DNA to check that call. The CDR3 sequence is CASNTLRGRGDNEQFF.